Shown below are 18 T cell receptor beta chains from a single sample sequenced in a study of shared clonotypes between healthy human individuals. Some clones are missing from TCRdb's copy, which holds only in-frame ones; the method was immunoSEQ multiplex PCR. Of 2.5 million or so clones in the sample, around 90% were seen once. The sample taken for sequencing was naive CD4+ T cells sorted from blood. Subset: CD45RA+ positively selected. The receptor set was obtained from a man younger than 35 in good health.

The rearrangement uses TRBV30 and TRBJ2-5; 9 nucleotides match TRBD2. The J call may not be correct, given that the DNA end is closer to TRBJ2-7. Looked up from germline, CDR1 is GTSNPN and CDR2 is SVGIG (reference sequence). CDR3 length: 14 amino acids. The CDR3 region has the DNA TGTGCCTGGAGTGCGATTGCGGGAGGGTACGAGCAGTACTTC. It codes for CAWSAIAGGYEQYF.

CDR3 DNA sequence: TGTGCCAGTAGTATGACCGGGGAGCTGTTTTTT. This translates into CASSMTGELFF. The V call is TRBV19, the J call TRBJ2-2; D is unresolved. The V end was cut by 3 bases, the J end by 5 bases, with 1 base between. This CDR3 has 11 amino acids. The germline CDR1 and CDR2 sequences are LNHDA and SQIVND (reference sequence).

This chain connects TRBV14 to TRBJ2-1, with 8 bases lining up with TRBD2. V lost 4 bases and J lost 7; bases outside the gene matches: 6. The CDR3 consists of 14 residues. Germline V gives CDR1 SGHDN, CDR2 FVKESK. CDR3 amino acids: CASSPLAGLNEQFF. CDR3 DNA sequence: TGTGCCAGCAGCCCTCTAGCGGGTCTTAATGAGCAGTTCTTC. Complete variable domain (other parts from reference TRBV14 and TRBJ2-1): EAGVTQFPSHSVIEKGQTVTLRCDPISGHDNLYWYRRVMGKEIKFLLHFVKESKQDESGMPNNRFLAERTGGTYSTLKVQPAELEDSGVYFCASSPLAGLNEQFFGPGTRLTVL.

This CDR3 is CASSLHPGDAKTYEQYF. The CDR3 DNA follows: TGTGCCAGCAGCCTCCACCCCGGGGATGCCAAAACCTACGAGCAGTACTTC. The chain combines TRBV7-9 with TRBJ2-7; possibly TRBD2 for D (5 bases). This CDR3 spans 17 amino acids. V was trimmed by 5 bases and J by 2 bases, leaving 22 bases between them. CDR1 is SEHNR and CDR2 is FQNEAQ in the germline V gene (reference sequence).

The rearrangement uses TRBV6-5 and TRBJ2-7; D might be TRBD2 (6 bases). The V gene lost 5 bases and the J gene lost 0 bases, with 14 bases spanning the gap. The CDR3 length is 15 residues. From germline, CDR1 is MNHEY and CDR2 SVGAGI. This CDR3 reads CASSGGTESSYEQYF. The CDR3 DNA follows: TGTGCCAGCAGTGGAGGGACGGAAAGCTCCTACGAGCAGTACTTC.

This chain connects TRBV7-3 to TRBJ1-6, with 7 nucleotides matching TRBD1. The CDR3 consists of 15 residues. Germline CDR1 is SGHTA and CDR2 is FQGTGA. The V and J ends lost 0 bases and 7 bases, in that order; junction bases with no gene match: 3. The CDR3 region is CASSLTGTANSPLHF. For the CDR3, the DNA is TGTGCCAGCAGCTTAACCGGGACAGCGAATTCACCCCTCCACTTT.

V and J are TRBV2 and TRBJ1-3; perhaps TRBD1 as D (6 bases). CDR1 and CDR2 from the germline V gene are SNHLY and FYNNEI. V lost 3 bases to trimming and J lost 0 bases, with 9 bases between them. The CDR3 loop spans 15 amino acids. CDR3 sequence: CASSDGTHSGNTIYF. In DNA, the CDR3 is TGTGCCAGCAGTGATGGGACACACTCTGGAAACACCATATATTTT.

This clone was found once. V is TRBV29-1 and J is TRBJ2-3; TRBD1 aligns across 9 bases. The CDR3 is 12 amino acids. Germline CDR1 reads SQVTM; CDR2 reads ANQGSEA. Trimming at V came to 3 bases and at J to 8 bases, leaving 3 bases not matched to a gene. The CDR3 nucleotides are TGCAGCGTTGACGGACAGGGGTCTACGCAGTATTTT. Residues: CSVDGQGSTQYF.

The chain carries TRBV6-5 and TRBJ2-5; TRBD2 might be the D (6 bases). Trimming took off 7 bases at V and 7 bases at J, with 22 bases between the two ends. CDR3 length equals 15 residues. Germline assignment: CDR1 MNHEY and CDR2 SVGAGI. CDR3 protein: CASTDGALGGGTQYF. The CDR3 coding sequence is TGTGCCAGCACCGACGGAGCCCTCGGGGGTGGGACCCAGTACTTC.

The count of this clone is one. Distinct nucleotide sequences in the sample also encode this CDR3. The chain combines TRBV30 with TRBJ1-4; D ambiguous. The ends were cut back, 1 base at V and 1 base at J, with 7 bases in the middle. The germline CDR1 and CDR2 sequences are GTSNPN and SVGIG (reference sequence). The CDR3 totals 14 residues. The CDR3 sequence: CAWSAGGTNEKLFF. The DNA for the CDR3 is TGTGCCTGGAGTGCAGGCGGAACTAATGAAAAACTGTTTTTT.

The rearrangement uses TRBV18 and TRBJ2-2, with no clear D. Trimming stripped 5 bases from V and 5 bases from J, with 9 bases between. Per germline, CDR1 KGHSH and CDR2 LQKENI. This CDR3 has 13 residues. CDR3: CASSARLTGELFF. The DNA for the CDR3 is TGTGCCAGCTCAGCCAGGTTAACCGGGGAGCTGTTTTTT.

A few counts support this clone. The chain couples TRBV30 to TRBJ1-1; no reliable D call. Germline CDR1 GTSNPN, CDR2 SVGIG (reference sequence). V was clipped by 6 bases and J by 5 bases, with 19 bases between them. The CDR3 loop spans 14 amino acids. CDR3 in DNA: TGTGCCTGCGAAGACCGGGGAGAGAAAACTGAAGCTTTCTTT. It codes for CACEDRGEKTEAFF.

This clone occurred once. CDR3 in amino acids: CASSEGTVQSYGYTF. CDR3 nucleotides: TGTGCCAGCAGTGAAGGGACAGTCCAGTCCTATGGCTACACCTTC. The V and J genes are TRBV2 and TRBJ1-2, with D possibly matching TRBD1 (6 bases). The ends were cut back, 1 base at V and 4 bases at J, with 13 bases in the middle. This CDR3 spans 15 amino acids. From germline, CDR1 is SNHLY and CDR2 FYNNEI.

The chain joins TRBV2 to TRBJ1-3; no reliable D call. Trimming stripped 4 bases from V and 0 bases from J, with 13 bases between. The CDR3 consists of 16 residues. Germline CDR1 reads SNHLY; CDR2 reads FYNNEI. As DNA, the CDR3 is TGTGCCAGCAGTGCTGGTCAGCCGTCCTCTGGAAACACCATATATTTT. Translated, it gives CASSAGQPSSGNTIYF.

CDR3 sequence reads: CASSVPTAGNTIYF. The CDR3 DNA sequence: TGTGCCAGCAGCGTTCCGACAGCGGGAAACACCATATATTTT. The V and J genes are TRBV9 and TRBJ1-3; D may be TRBD1 (5 bases). The V end lost 2 bases, the J end lost 4 bases, and 10 bases lay between the germline ends. This CDR3 contains 14 residues. Looked up from germline, CDR1 is SGDLS and CDR2 is YYNGEE.

CDR3 sequence reads: CSAQKGETQYF. In nucleotides, the CDR3 is TGCAGTGCTCAAAAGGGAGAGACCCAGTACTTC. V is TRBV20-1 and J is TRBJ2-5; unclear D gene. CDR1 and CDR2 (germline): DFQATT, SNEGSKA (reference sequence). CDR3 length: 11 amino acids. Trimming pared 5 bases from V and 4 bases from J, leaving 8 bases between.

This clone was detected once. This rearrangement joins TRBV2 to TRBJ2-2; 7 positions agree with TRBD2. V lost 6 bases to trimming and J lost 5 bases; unmatched junction nucleotides: 9. The CDR3 contains 15 residues. From germline, CDR1 is SNHLY and CDR2 FYNNEI. The CDR3, as DNA: TGTGCCAGCAGGTCCGGGGGTAGCGGGACCGGGGAGCTGTTTTTT. This gives the protein CASRSGGSGTGELFF. The whole variable domain, filled in from reference TRBV2 and TRBJ2-2, reads EPEVTQTPSHQVTQMGQEVILRCVPISNHLYFYWYRQILGQKVEFLVSFYNNEISEKSEIFDDQFSVERPDGSNFTLKIRSTKLEDSAMYFCASRSGGSGTGELFFGEGSRLTVL.

The chain couples TRBV10-3 to TRBJ2-1; D is unresolved. Trimming took off 8 bases at V and 4 bases at J, with 6 bases between the two ends. The CDR3 runs to 11 residues. Germline V CDR1 and CDR2: ENHRY, SYGVKD. The CDR3 DNA sequence: TGTGCCATCGGCGGATACAATGAGCAGTTCTTC. It encodes CAIGGYNEQFF.